The TCR beta chain described here comes from a study of T cell responses to AZD1222 COVID-19 vaccine. Study results and caveats: Clonal diversity may have been underestimated, and the donors were mostly white British, with more females than males. The peak T cell response came first, and repertoires were sampled only after it.

Worth noting for this clone: As yet, its antigen is unknown.

The CDR3 has 16 residues. V was cut by 4 bases and J by 2 bases, with 19 bases left in between. Germline V gene sequence: CDR1 SGHDT, CDR2 YYEEEE. Produced via immunoSEQ multiplex PCR; TCRdb's table is partial and in-frame only. The data show under 150,000 clones, 90% to 95% seen once. The starting material was peripheral blood, obtained on day 0 of AZD1222 vaccination. This clonotype was obtained from an adult in good health. This rearrangement joins TRBV5-6 to TRBJ2-7, with D possibly matching TRBD2 (5 bases). This CDR3 is CASSLGVSALTYEQYF. CDR3 sequence (DNA): TGTGCCAGCAGCCTCGGGGTTAGCGCCCTGACCTACGAGCAGTACTTC. The whole variable domain, remainder taken from reference TRBV5-6 and TRBJ2-7, is DAGVTQSPTHLIKTRGQQVTLRCSPKSGHDTVSWYQQALGQGPQFIFQYYEEEERQRGNFPDRFSGHQFPNYSSELNVNALLLGDSALYLCASSLGVSALTYEQYFGPGTRLTVT.